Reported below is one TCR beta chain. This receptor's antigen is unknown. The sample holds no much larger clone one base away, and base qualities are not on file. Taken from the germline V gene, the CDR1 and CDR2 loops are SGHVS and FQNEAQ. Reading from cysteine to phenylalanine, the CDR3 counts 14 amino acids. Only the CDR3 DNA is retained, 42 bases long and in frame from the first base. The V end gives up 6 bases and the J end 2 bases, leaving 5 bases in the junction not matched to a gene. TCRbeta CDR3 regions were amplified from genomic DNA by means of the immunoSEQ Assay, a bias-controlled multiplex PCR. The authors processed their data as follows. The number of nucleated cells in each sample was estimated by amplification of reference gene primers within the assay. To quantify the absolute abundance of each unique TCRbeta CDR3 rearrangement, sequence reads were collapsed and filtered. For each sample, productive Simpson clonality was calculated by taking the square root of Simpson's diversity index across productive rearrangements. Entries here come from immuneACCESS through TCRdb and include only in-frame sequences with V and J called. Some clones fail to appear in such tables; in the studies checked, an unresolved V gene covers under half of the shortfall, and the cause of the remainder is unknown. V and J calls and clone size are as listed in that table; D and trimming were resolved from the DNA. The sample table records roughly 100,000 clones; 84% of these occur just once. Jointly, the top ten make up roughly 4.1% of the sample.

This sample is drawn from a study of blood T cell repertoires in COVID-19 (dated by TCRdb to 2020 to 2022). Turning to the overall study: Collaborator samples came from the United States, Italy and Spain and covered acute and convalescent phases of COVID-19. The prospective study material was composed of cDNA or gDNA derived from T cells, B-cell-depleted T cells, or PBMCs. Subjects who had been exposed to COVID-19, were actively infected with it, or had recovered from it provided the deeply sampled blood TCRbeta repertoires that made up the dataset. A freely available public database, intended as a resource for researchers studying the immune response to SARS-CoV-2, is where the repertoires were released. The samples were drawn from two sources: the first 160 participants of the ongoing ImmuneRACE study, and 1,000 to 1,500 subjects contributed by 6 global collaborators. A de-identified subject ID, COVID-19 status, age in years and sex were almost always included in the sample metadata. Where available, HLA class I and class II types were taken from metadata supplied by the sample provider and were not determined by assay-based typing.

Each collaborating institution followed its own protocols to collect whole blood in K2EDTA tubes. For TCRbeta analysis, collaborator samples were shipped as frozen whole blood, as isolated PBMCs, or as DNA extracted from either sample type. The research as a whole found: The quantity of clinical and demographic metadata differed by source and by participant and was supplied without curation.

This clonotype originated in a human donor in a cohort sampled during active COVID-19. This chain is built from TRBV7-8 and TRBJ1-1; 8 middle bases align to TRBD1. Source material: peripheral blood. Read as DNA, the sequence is TGTGCCAGCAGTAGTGGACAGGGAAACACTGAAGCTTTCTTT. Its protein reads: CASSSGQGNTEAFF.